These T cell receptor beta chains were read from a single sample in a study of radiotherapy plus CTLA-4 blockade in lung cancer. Generated by immunoSEQ multiplex PCR, the TCRdb table keeps only in-frame clones and is missing some. Of tens of thousands of clones in the sample, 75% to 80% were seen once. Source: peripheral blood, taken from a patient treated with radiotherapy plus ipilimumab. These receptors were collected from a human donor with non-small cell lung cancer whose response to radiotherapy plus ipilimumab could not be evaluated. Both conserved end residues are trimmed from each CDR3. D genes are given only for firm matches.

D gene,V gene,J gene,CDR3 protein
-,TRBV5-5,TRBJ2-2,ASSVYGQSNTGELF
-,TRBV5-4,TRBJ2-2,ASSPGGDSGELF
-,TRBV6-1,TRBJ2-6,ASSALRGNLLGANVLT
-,TRBV7-2,TRBJ1-4,ASSLQGYEKLF
TRBD1,TRBV28,TRBJ1-2,ASSIGTGGGNYGYT
-,TRBV7-3,TRBJ2-5,ASSPSRAGETQY
-,TRBV30,TRBJ1-5,AWSAGSNQPQH
-,TRBV28,TRBJ1-2,ASSRGREYGYT
-,TRBV2,TRBJ2-5,ASGGLSQETQY
TRBD1,TRBV4-3,TRBJ1-4,ASSPRLGTGHEKLF
-,TRBV29-1,TRBJ1-1,SVEVGQPTEAF
TRBD2,TRBV27,TRBJ2-6,AGGGGAFGANVLT
TRBD1,TRBV7-6,TRBJ1-1,ASSTPTGGVNTEAF
-,TRBV7-3,TRBJ2-1,ASSLIGGNNEQF
-,TRBV7-2,TRBJ2-4,ASSVTGSGIQY
TRBD1,TRBV19,TRBJ1-5,ASSIDRGRRSRRLLGQPQH
TRBD2,TRBV7-2,TRBJ2-7,ASSLGAWVAGGYEQY
-,TRBV27,TRBJ1-5,ASRPGVVGNQPQH
TRBD1,TRBV7-2,TRBJ2-1,ASSRTGPYNEQF
-,TRBV7-6,TRBJ1-1,ASSYLGGTEAF
TRBD1,TRBV15,TRBJ2-7,ATSRDSPYYEQY
-,TRBV9,TRBJ2-7,ASSVATGAHYEQY
-,TRBV4-3,TRBJ2-2,ASSRQLGTTNTGELF
-,TRBV27,TRBJ1-4,ASSIWGGTNEKLF
TRBD1,TRBV5-1,TRBJ1-4,ASSPGQGREKLF
TRBD1,TRBV7-9,TRBJ2-5,ASSQGQGVGETQY
TRBD1,TRBV5-6,TRBJ2-7,ASSLGQGASSYEQY
-,TRBV7-2,TRBJ2-7,ASSSTPTVEQY
TRBD2,TRBV9,TRBJ2-7,ASSVGWLAGGAEQY
TRBD2,TRBV4-3,TRBJ2-3,ASSLLAGGPDTQY
-,TRBV5-1,-,ASSSTSSYEQY
-,TRBV5-6,TRBJ2-5,ASSLRGGQETQY
-,TRBV19,TRBJ2-6,ASSIGRTAFSGANVLT
TRBD1,TRBV15,TRBJ1-5,ATSREQGNSNQPQH
-,TRBV9,TRBJ2-3,ASSAGVGTDTQY
-,TRBV4-3,TRBJ1-2,ASSQDAPGRGYGYT
-,TRBV30,TRBJ1-1,AWTREPRAF
-,TRBV7-9,TRBJ1-3,ASSPSGASGNTIY
TRBD2,TRBV9,TRBJ2-2,ATSTSGDNTGELF
-,TRBV30,TRBJ2-1,AWSSLLYEQF
-,TRBV7-2,TRBJ2-7,ASSRTSLVYEQY
-,TRBV28,TRBJ2-7,ASSSPRQVSYEQY
-,TRBV5-1,TRBJ1-2,ASSAEGSVGYT
-,TRBV21-1,TRBJ2-7,ASSPRDRVIRLAGAYEQY
-,TRBV5-1,TRBJ1-4,ASSPGGTTNEKLF
-,TRBV4-1,TRBJ1-2,ASSQVGEAYGYT
TRBD1,TRBV7-2,TRBJ2-1,ASSLRTGFTSYNEQF
-,TRBV19,TRBJ1-3,ASSEPRRTSGNTIY
TRBD2,TRBV27,TRBJ2-2,ASSLISRREAANTGELF
TRBD2,TRBV10-3,TRBJ2-3,AISEPHPGLAGDTQY
TRBD2,TRBV5-3,TRBJ2-5,ARSWTSGPQETQY
TRBD2,TRBV4-3,TRBJ2-2,ASSPVSAGGLNTGELF
-,TRBV4-2,-,ASSQDRGYEQY
TRBD2,TRBV11-2,TRBJ2-7,ASSLRTDPSGETYEQY